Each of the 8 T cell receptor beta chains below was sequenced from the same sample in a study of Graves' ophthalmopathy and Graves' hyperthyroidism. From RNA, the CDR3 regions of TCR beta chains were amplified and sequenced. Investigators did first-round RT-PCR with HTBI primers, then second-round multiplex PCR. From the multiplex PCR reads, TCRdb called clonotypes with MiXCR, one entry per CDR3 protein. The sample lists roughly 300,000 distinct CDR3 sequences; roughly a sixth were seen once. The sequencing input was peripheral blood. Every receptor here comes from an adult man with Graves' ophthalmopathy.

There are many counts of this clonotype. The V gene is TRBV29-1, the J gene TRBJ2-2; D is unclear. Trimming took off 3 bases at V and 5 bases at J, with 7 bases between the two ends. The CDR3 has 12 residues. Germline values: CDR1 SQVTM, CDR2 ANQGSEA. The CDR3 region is CSVDLVTGELFF. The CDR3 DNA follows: TGCAGCGTTGATTTGGTTACCGGGGAGCTGTTTTTT.

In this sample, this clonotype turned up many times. CDR3 sequence (DNA): TGTGCCAGCAGTTTAATAGGGACAGGGAGTACCCAGTACTTC. This encodes CASSLIGTGSTQYF. The chain joins TRBV12-3 or TRBV12-4 to TRBJ2-5; 9 bases agree with TRBD1. The CDR3 spans 14 residues. The V gene end was trimmed by 2 bases and the J gene end by 8 bases; junction bases not matched to a gene: 6.

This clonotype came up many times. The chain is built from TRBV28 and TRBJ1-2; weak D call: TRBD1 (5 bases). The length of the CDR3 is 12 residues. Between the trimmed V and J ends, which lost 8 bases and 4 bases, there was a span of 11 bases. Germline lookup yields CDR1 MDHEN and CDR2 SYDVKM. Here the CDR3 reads CASLGTGYGYTF. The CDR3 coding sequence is TGTGCCAGCCTCGGCACAGGCTATGGCTACACCTTC.

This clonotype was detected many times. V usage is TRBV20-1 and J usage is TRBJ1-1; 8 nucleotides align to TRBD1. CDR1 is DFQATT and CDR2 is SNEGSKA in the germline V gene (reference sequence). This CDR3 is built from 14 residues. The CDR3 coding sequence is TGCGCCCGAGGGACAGGCGAGATGAACACTGAAGCTTTCTTT. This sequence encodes CARGTGEMNTEAFF.

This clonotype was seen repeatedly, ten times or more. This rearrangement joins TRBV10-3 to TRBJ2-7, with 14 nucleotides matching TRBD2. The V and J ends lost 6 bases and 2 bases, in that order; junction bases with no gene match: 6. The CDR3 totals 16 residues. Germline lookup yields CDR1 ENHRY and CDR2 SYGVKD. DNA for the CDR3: TGTGCCATCAGAGAACCGACTAGCGGGGGGGCCTACGAGCAGTACTTC. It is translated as CAIREPTSGGAYEQYF.

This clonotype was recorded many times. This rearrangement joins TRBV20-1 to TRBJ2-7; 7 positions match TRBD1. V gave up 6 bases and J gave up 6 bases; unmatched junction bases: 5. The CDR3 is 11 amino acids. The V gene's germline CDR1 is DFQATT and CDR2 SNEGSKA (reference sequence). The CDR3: CSATDRVEQYF. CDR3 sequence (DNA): TGCAGTGCCACAGACAGGGTCGAGCAGTACTTC.

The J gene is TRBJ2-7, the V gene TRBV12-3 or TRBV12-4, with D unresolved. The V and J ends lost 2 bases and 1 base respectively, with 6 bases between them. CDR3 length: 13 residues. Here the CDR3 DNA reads TGTGCCAGCAGTTTACCAACTTCCTACGAGCAGTACTTC. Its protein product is CASSLPTSYEQYF.

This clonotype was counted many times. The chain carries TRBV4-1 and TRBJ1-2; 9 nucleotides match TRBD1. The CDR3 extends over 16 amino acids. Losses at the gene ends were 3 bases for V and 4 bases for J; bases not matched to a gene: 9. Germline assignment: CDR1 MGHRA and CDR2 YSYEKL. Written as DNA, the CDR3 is TGCGCCAGCAGCCACATACGGGGACAGGGAAGCTATGGCTACACCTTC. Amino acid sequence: CASSHIRGQGSYGYTF.